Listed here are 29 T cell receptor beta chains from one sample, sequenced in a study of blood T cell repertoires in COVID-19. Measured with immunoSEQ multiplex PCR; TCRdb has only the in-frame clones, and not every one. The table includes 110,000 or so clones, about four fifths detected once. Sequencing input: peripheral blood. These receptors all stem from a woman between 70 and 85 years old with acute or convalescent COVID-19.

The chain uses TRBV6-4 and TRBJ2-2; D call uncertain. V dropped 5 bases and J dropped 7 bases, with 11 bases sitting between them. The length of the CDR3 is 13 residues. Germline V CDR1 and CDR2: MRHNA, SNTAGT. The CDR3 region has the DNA TGTGCCAGCAGTCCCAACTATAGCGGGGAGCTGTTTTTT. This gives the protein CASSPNYSGELFF.

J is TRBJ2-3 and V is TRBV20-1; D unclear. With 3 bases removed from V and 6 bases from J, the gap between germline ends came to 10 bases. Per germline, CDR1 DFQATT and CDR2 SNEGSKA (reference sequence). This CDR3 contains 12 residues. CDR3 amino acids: CSASRVGDTQYF. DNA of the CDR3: TGCAGTGCTAGTCGCGTGGGCGATACGCAGTATTTT.

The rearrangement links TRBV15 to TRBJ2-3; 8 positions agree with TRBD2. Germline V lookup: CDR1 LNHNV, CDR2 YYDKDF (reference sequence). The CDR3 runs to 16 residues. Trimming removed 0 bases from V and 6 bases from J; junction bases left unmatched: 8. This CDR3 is CATSRDPGGGIDTQYF. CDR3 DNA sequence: TGTGCCACCAGCAGAGATCCGGGGGGGGGCATCGATACGCAGTATTTT. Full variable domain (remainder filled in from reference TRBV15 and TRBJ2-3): DAMVIQNPRYQVTQFGKPVTLSCSQTLNHNVMYWYQQKSSQAPKLLFHYYDKDFNNEADTPDNFQSRRPNTSFCFLDIRSPGLGDTAMYLCATSRDPGGGIDTQYFGPGTRLTVL.

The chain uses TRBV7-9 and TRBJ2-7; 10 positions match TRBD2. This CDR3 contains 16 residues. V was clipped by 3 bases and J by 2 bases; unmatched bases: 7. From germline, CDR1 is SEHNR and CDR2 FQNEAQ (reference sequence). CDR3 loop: CASSFWLAGAPYEQYF. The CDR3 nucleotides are TGTGCCAGCAGCTTTTGGCTAGCGGGAGCCCCCTACGAGCAGTACTTC.

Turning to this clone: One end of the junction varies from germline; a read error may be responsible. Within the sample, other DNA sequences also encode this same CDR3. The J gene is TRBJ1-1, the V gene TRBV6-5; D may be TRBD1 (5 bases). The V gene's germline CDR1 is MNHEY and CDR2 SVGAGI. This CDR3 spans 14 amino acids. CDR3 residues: CASSYVGGNTEAFF. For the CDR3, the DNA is TGTGCCAGCAGTTACGTCGGGGGGAACACTGAAGCCTTCTTT.

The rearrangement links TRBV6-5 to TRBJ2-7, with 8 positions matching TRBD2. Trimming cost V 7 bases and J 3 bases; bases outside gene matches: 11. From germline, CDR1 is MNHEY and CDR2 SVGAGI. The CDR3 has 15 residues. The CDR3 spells CASKMAFSGVYEQYF. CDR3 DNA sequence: TGTGCCAGCAAGATGGCCTTTAGCGGGGTCTACGAGCAGTACTTC.

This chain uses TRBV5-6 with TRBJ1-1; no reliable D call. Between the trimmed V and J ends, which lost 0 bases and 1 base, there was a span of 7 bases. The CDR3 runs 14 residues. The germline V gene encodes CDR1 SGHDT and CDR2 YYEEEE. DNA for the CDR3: TGTGCCAGCAGCTTGGGATGGCAGAACACTGAAGCTTTCTTT. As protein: CASSLGWQNTEAFF. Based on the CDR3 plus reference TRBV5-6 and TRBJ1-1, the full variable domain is DAGVTQSPTHLIKTRGQQVTLRCSPKSGHDTVSWYQQALGQGPQFIFQYYEEEERQRGNFPDRFSGHQFPNYSSELNVNALLLGDSALYLCASSLGWQNTEAFFGQGTRLTVV.

CDR3 region: CASSPWGDPPQHF. CDR3 DNA sequence: TGTGCCAGCAGTCCCTGGGGCGACCCACCCCAGCATTTT. The V gene is TRBV27, the J gene TRBJ1-5; tentatively, D is TRBD1 (5 bases). The germline V and J ends were trimmed by 5 bases and 10 bases, with 15 bases remaining between them. This CDR3 region has 13 residues. Germline V gives CDR1 MNHEY, CDR2 SMNVEV (reference sequence).

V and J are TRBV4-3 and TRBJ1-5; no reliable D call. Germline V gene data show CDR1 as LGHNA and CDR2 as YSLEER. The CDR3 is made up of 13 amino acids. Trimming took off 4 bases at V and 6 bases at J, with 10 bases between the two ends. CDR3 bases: TGCGCCAGCAGCCTACGGGAGGGTCAGCCCCAGCATTTT. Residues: CASSLREGQPQHF.

CDR3 sequence: CASTRTGINYTF. The CDR3 DNA reads as TGTGCCAGCACTAGGACAGGGATTAACTACACCTTC. This chain links TRBV27 with TRBJ1-2; TRBD1 matches at 8 bases. The CDR3 loop spans 12 amino acids. Per germline, CDR1 MNHEY and CDR2 SMNVEV (reference sequence). The J segment lost 10 bases and the V segment lost 7 bases, leaving 8 bases of the junction unmatched.

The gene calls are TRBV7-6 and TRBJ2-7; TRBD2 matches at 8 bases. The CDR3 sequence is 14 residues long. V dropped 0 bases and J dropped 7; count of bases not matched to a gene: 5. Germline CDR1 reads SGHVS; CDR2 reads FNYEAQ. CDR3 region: CASSLAAGGYEQYF. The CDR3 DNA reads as TGTGCCAGCAGCTTAGCGGCGGGAGGATATGAGCAGTACTTC. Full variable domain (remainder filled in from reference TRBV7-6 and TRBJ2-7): GAGVSQSPRYKVTKRGQDVALRCDPISGHVSLYWYRQALGQGPEFLTYFNYEAQQDKSGLPNDRFSAERPEGSISTLTIQRTEQRDSAMYRCASSLAAGGYEQYFGPGTRLTVT.

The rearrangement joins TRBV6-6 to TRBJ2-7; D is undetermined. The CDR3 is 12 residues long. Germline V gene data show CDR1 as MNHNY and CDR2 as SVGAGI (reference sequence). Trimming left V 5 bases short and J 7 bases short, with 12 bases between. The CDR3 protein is CASSPTASEQYF. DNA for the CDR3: TGTGCCAGCAGTCCTACAGCCTCAGAGCAGTACTTC.

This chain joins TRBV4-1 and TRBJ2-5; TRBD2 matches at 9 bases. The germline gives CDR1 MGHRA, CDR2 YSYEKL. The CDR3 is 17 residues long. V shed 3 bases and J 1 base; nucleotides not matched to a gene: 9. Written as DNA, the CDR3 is TGCGCCAGCAGCCATCCCGCGGGGGGGGTCTCCCAAGAGACCCAGTACTTC. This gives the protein CASSHPAGGVSQETQYF.

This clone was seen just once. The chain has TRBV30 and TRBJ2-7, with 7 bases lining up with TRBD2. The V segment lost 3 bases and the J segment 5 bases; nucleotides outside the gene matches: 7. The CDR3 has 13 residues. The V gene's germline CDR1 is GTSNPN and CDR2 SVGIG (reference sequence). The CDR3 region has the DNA TGTGCCTGGAGGGGGAGGGTGGGCGACGAGCAGTACTTC. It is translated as CAWRGRVGDEQYF.

The CDR3 DNA reads TGTGCCAGCACCCCAATAGGGGGCAGCTCAGAGACCCAGTACTTC. Amino acid sequence: CASTPIGGSSETQYF. J is TRBJ2-5 and V is TRBV6-5, with 7 nucleotides matching TRBD1. Germline CDR1 reads MNHEY; CDR2 reads SVGAGI. V lost 7 bases, J lost 4 bases, and 12 bases stayed unmatched. This CDR3 is 15 amino acids long.

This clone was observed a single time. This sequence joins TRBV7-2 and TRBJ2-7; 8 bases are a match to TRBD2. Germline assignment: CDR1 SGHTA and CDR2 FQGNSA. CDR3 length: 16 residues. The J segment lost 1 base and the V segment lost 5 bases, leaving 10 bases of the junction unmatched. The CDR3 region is CASSESGGGRSYEQYF. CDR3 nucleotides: TGTGCCAGCAGCGAGTCCGGGGGGGGGCGTTCCTACGAGCAGTACTTC.

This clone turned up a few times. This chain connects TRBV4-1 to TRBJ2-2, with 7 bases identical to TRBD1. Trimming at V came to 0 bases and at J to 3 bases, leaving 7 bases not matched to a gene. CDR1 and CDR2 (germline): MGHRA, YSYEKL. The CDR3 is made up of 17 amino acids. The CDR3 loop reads CASSQDSRGLDTGELFF. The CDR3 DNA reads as TGCGCCAGCAGCCAAGATTCTAGGGGGCTCGACACCGGGGAGCTGTTTTTT.

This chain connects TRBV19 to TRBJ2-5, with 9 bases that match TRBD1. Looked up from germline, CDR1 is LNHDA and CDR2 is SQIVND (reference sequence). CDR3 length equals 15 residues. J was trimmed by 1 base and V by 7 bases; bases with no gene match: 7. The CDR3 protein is CASKDLTGGQETQYF. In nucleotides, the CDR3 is TGTGCCAGTAAAGATCTGACAGGGGGCCAAGAGACCCAGTACTTC.

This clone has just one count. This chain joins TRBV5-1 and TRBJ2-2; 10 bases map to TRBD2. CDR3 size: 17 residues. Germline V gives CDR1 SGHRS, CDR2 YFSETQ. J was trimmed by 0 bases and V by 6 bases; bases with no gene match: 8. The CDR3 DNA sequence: TGCGCCAGCAAGGTAGCGGGAGGTCTATCGAACACCGGGGAGCTGTTTTTT. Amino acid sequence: CASKVAGGLSNTGELFF.

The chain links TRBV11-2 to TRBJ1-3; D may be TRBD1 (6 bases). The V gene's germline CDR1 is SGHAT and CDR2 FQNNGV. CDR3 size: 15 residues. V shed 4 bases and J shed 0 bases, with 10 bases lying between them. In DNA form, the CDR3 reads TGTGCCAGCAGCTCATACAGGGACTCTGGAAACACCATATATTTT. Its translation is CASSSYRDSGNTIYF. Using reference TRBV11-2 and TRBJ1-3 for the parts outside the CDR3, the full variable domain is EAGVAQSPRYKIIEKRQSVAFWCNPISGHATLYWYQQILGQGPKLLIQFQNNGVVDDSQLPKDRFSAERLKGVDSTLKIQPAKLEDSAVYLCASSSYRDSGNTIYFGEGSWLTVV.

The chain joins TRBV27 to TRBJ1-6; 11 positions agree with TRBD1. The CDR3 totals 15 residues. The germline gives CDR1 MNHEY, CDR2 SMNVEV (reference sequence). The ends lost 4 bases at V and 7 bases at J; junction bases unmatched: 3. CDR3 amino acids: CASSWDRGDNSPLHF. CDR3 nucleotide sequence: TGTGCCAGCAGTTGGGACAGGGGGGACAATTCACCCCTCCACTTT.

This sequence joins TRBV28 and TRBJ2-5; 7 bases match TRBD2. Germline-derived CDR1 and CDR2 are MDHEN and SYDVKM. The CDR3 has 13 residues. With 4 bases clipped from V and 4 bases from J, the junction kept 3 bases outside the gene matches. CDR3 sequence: CASSSGRGETQYF. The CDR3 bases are TGTGCCAGCAGTTCGGGGAGGGGAGAGACCCAGTACTTC.

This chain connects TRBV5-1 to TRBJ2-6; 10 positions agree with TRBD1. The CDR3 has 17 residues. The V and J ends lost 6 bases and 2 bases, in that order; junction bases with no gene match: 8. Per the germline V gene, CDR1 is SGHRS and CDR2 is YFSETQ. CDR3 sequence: CASTRQGAVAGANVLTF. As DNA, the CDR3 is TGCGCCAGCACCAGACAGGGGGCGGTTGCTGGGGCCAACGTCCTGACTTTC.

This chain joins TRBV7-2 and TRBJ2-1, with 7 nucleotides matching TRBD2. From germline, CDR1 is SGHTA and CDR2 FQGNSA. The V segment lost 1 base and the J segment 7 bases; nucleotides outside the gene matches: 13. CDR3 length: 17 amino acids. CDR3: CASSLEAGVTGGNEQFF. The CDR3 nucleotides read TGTGCCAGCAGCTTAGAGGCGGGAGTAACCGGTGGGAATGAGCAGTTCTTC.

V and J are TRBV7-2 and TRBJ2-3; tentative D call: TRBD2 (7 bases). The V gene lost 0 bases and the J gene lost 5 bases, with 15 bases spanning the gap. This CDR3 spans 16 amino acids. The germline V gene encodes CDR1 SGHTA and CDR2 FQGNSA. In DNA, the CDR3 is TGTGCCAGCAGCTTAGCCGGCCGGGGGGCGGTAGATACGCAGTATTTT. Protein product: CASSLAGRGAVDTQYF.

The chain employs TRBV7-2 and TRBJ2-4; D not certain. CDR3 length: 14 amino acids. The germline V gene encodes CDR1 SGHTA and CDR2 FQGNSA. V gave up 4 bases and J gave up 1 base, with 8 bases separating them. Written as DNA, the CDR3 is TGTGCCAGCAGCTCGACGGAGGCCAAAAACATTCAGTACTTC. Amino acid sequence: CASSSTEAKNIQYF.

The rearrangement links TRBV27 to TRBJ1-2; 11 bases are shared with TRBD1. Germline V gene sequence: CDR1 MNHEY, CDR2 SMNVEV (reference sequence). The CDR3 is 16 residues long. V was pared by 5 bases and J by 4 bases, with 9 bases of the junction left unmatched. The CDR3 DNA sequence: TGTGCCAGCAGTCGGACAGGGGGCGCGTTGATCTATGGCTACACCTTC. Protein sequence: CASSRTGGALIYGYTF.

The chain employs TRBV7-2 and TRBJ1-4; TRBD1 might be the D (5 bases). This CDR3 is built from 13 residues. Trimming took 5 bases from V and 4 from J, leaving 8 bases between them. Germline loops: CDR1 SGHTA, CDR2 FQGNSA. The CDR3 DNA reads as TGTGCCAGCAGCGCCGGGGGTAATGAAAAACTGTTTTTT. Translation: CASSAGGNEKLFF.

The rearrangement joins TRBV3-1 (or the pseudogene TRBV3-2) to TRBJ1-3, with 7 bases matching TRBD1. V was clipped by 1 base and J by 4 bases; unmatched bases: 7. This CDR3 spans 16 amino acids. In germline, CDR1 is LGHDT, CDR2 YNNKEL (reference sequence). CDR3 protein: CASSQGPTGAGNTIYF. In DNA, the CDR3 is TGTGCCAGCAGCCAAGGCCCAACAGGGGCGGGAAACACCATATATTTT.